This T cell receptor (beta chain) appears in the sequencing data of a study of T cells in Graves' hyperthyroidism and ophthalmopathy. About the research overall: Staff took peripheral blood when the initial diagnosis was made, before any treatment began.

RNA transcripts provided the source from which TCR beta CDR3 regions were amplified. HTBI primers were used for first-round RT-PCR of the TCR CDR3. TCRdb ran MiXCR on the multiplex PCR reads and lists one entry per CDR3 protein. The sample consists of hundreds of thousands of distinct CDR3 sequences, about 20% of them appearing once. Patients with ophthalmopathy all had a Clinical Activity Score of at least 3, a NOSPECS grade of at least 4 and duration under 3 months. V was clipped by 1 base and J by 4 bases; unmatched bases: 10. CDR1 is MGHDK, CDR2 SYGVNS, per germline. The CDR3 consists of 17 residues. Study-wide results and limits: Ophthalmopathy was identified by the model a median approximately six months ahead of onset. Ophthalmopathy stood apart from stable hyperthyroidism in a 13 V-J model.

A note on this clonotype: What it recognizes is unknown.

This sequence was found in a man in his forties with Graves' ophthalmopathy. Sequenced sample: blood. The rearrangement links TRBV25-1 to TRBJ2-5; 9 positions agree with TRBD2. The CDR3 is CASSEWGVAGVGETQYF. CDR3 DNA: TGTGCCAGCAGTGAATGGGGGGTAGCGGGAGTTGGAGAGACCCAGTACTTC. Based on the CDR3 plus reference TRBV25-1 and TRBJ2-5, the full variable domain is EADIYQTPRYLVIGTGKKITLECSQTMGHDKMYWYQQDPGMELHLIHYSYGVNSTEKGDLSSESTVSRIRTEHFPLTLESARPSHTSQYLCASSEWGVAGVGETQYFGPGTRLLVL.